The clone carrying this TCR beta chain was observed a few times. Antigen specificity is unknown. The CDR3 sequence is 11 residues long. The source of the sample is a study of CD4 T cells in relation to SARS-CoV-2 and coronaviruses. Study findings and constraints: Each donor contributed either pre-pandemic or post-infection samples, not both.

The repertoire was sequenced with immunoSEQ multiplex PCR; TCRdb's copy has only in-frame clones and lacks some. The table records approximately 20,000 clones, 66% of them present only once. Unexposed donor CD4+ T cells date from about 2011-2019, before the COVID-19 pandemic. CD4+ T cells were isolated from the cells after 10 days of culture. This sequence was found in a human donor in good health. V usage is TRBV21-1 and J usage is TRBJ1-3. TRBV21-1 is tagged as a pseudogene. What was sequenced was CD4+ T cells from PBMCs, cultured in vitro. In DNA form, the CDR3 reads TGTGCCAGCAGCAATCGAAACACCATATATTTT. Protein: CASSNRNTIYF.